This TCR beta chain was sequenced in a study of T cell responses to AZD1222 COVID-19 vaccine. Study-wide results and limits: Distributed over spike, vaccine-associated CD4 TCRs predominated at 160-218 and 743-854.

Data came from immunoSEQ multiplex PCR; TCRdb stores just in-frame clones and leaves some out. The repertoire has fewer than 85,000 clones, around 87% of them found once; the top ten carry just over 30%. V gave up 3 bases and J gave up 6 bases; unmatched junction bases: 5. Per the germline V gene, CDR1 is DFQATT and CDR2 is SNEGSKA (reference sequence). This CDR3 has 13 residues. Comment on this clone: Its target is not known.

The starting material was peripheral blood, obtained on day 0 of AZD1222 vaccination. This TCR derives from an adult in good health. The chain carries TRBV20-1 and TRBJ1-5; 7 nucleotides align to TRBD1. This CDR3 is CSASGQAGQPQHF. The CDR3 DNA reads as TGCAGTGCTAGTGGACAGGCAGGTCAGCCCCAGCATTTT.